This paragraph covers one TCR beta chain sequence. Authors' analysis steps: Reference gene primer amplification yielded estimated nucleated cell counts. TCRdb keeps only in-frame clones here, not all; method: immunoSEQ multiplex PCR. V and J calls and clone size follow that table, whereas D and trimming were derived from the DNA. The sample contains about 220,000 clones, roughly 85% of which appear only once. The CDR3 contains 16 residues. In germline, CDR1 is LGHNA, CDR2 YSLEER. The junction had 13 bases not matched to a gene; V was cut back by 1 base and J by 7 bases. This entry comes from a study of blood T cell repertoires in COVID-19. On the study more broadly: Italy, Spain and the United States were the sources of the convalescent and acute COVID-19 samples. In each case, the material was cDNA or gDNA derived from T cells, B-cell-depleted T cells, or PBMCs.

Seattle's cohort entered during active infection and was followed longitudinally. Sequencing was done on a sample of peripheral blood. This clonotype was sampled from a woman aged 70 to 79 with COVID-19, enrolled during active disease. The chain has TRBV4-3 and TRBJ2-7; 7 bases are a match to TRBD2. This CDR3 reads CASSQVGGGPLREQYF. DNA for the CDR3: TGCGCCAGCAGCCAAGTCGGGGGAGGGCCCCTGAGGGAGCAGTACTTC.